Listed below are T cell receptor beta chains from one sample, sequenced in a study of Ad26.COV2.S vaccination and SARS-CoV-2 variants. Profiling relied on immunoSEQ multiplex PCR, and the TCRdb table lists in-frame clones only, not all of them. The table includes about 410,000 clones, 70% to 90% detected once. The sequencing here drew on peripheral blood, taken in a trial of Ad26.COV2.S vaccine versus placebo. The receptors stem from a person aged 18-60 years who received the Ad26.COV2.S COVID-19 vaccine or a placebo. The CDR3 runs from the conserved cysteine through the conserved F or W. Fields, in order: D gene, V gene, clone size, J gene, CDR3 protein, CDR3 DNA. D genes are given only for firm matches. Some rows mark clone size as missing; the rest say once, few, many or name a class of expanded clone.

D gene: TRBD1; V gene: TRBV2; clone size: -; J gene: TRBJ1-2; CDR3 protein: CASRRGGLGLNYGYTF; CDR3 DNA: TGTGCCAGCAGGAGAGGGGGCCTGGGGCTTAACTATGGCTACACCTTC
D gene: -; V gene: TRBV3-1/TRBV3-2; clone size: once; J gene: TRBJ1-6; CDR3 protein: CASSHSGEGSPLHF; CDR3 DNA: TGTGCCAGCAGCCATTCAGGGGAAGGTTCACCCCTCCACTTT
D gene: TRBD1; V gene: TRBV6-5; clone size: -; J gene: TRBJ1-2; CDR3 protein: CASLPGQGNYGYTF; CDR3 DNA: TGTGCCAGCCTACCGGGACAGGGAAACTATGGCTACACCTTC
D gene: TRBD1; V gene: TRBV19; clone size: few; J gene: TRBJ1-6; CDR3 protein: CASSPQGWGSPLHF; CDR3 DNA: TGTGCCAGTAGTCCACAGGGGTGGGGTTCACCCCTCCACTTT
D gene: TRBD1; V gene: TRBV7-2; clone size: -; J gene: TRBJ2-7; CDR3 protein: CASSLLPGTDYEQYF; CDR3 DNA: TGTGCCAGCAGCTTACTCCCAGGGACAGACTACGAGCAGTACTTC
D gene: TRBD1; V gene: TRBV6-4; clone size: -; J gene: TRBJ1-2; CDR3 protein: CASSDSLQGNYGYTF; CDR3 DNA: TGTGCCAGCAGTGACTCGTTACAGGGGAACTATGGCTACACCTTC
D gene: -; V gene: TRBV19; clone size: -; J gene: TRBJ1-1; CDR3 protein: CASSMRGNTEAFF; CDR3 DNA: TGTGCCAGTAGTATGAGAGGGAACACTGAAGCTTTCTTT
D gene: -; V gene: TRBV5-6; clone size: -; J gene: TRBJ1-3; CDR3 protein: CASSWERGTPIYF; CDR3 DNA: TGTGCCAGCAGCTGGGAGAGGGGGACACCCATATATTTT
D gene: -; V gene: TRBV7-9; clone size: -; J gene: TRBJ2-3; CDR3 protein: CASTRRPTDTQYF; CDR3 DNA: TGTGCCAGCACCAGGAGGCCCACAGATACGCAGTATTTT
D gene: TRBD2; V gene: TRBV7-7; clone size: -; J gene: TRBJ2-2; CDR3 protein: CASSLSGGGTGELFF; CDR3 DNA: TGTGCCAGCAGCTTAAGCGGGGGGGGCACCGGGGAGCTGTTTTTT
D gene: TRBD1; V gene: TRBV18; clone size: -; J gene: TRBJ2-2; CDR3 protein: CASSPTGDTEELFF; CDR3 DNA: TGTGCCAGCTCACCGACAGGGGACACGGAGGAGCTGTTTTTT
D gene: -; V gene: TRBV5-1; clone size: -; J gene: TRBJ2-3; CDR3 protein: CASSLDDLIGDTQYF; CDR3 DNA: TGCGCCAGCAGCTTGGACGACCTAATCGGGGATACGCAGTATTTT
D gene: -; V gene: TRBV28; clone size: -; J gene: TRBJ1-2; CDR3 protein: CASSLGRVGYGYTF; CDR3 DNA: TGTGCCAGCAGTTTAGGTAGGGTTGGCTATGGCTACACCTTC
D gene: TRBD1; V gene: TRBV6-1; clone size: -; J gene: TRBJ1-1; CDR3 protein: CASSEQGAPDTEAFF; CDR3 DNA: TGTGCCAGCAGTGAACAGGGGGCGCCTGACACTGAAGCTTTCTTT
D gene: -; V gene: TRBV28; clone size: -; J gene: TRBJ1-5; CDR3 protein: CASSVGTPGNQPQHF; CDR3 DNA: TGTGCCAGCAGTGTAGGGACCCCGGGCAATCAGCCCCAGCATTTT
D gene: -; V gene: TRBV10-3; clone size: -; J gene: TRBJ2-2; CDR3 protein: CAISGRQDPGELFF; CDR3 DNA: TGTGCCATCAGTGGACGACAGGACCCGGGGGAGCTGTTTTTT
D gene: -; V gene: TRBV29-1; clone size: -; J gene: TRBJ2-2; CDR3 protein: CSGQRTPNTGELFF; CDR3 DNA: TGCAGCGGGCAGCGAACGCCGAACACCGGGGAGCTGTTTTTT
D gene: -; V gene: TRBV20-1; clone size: -; J gene: TRBJ2-2; CDR3 protein: CSASVNEANANTGELFF; CDR3 DNA: TGCAGTGCTAGTGTAAATGAAGCGAACGCGAACACCGGGGAGCTGTTTTTT